This TCR beta chain was retrieved from a study of neurological immune-mediated disorders. Germline V gene data show CDR1 as DFQATT and CDR2 as SNEGSKA (reference sequence). V gave up 4 bases and J gave up 0 bases, with 16 bases separating them. This CDR3 is built from 16 residues. TCRdb called the 5' RACE reads again in MiXCR, with one record for every CDR3 protein. In the table there are about 20,000 distinct CDR3 sequences, roughly 7.5% of which are singletons. This clonotype was seen ten or more times. The V gene is TRBV20-1, the J gene TRBJ2-1, with a weak D call TRBD2 (5 bases). The source of this sequence is a woman in her 30s with HTLV-1-associated myelopathy (HAM/TSP). The sample consisted of CD8+ T cells from blood. CDR3 bases: TGCAGTGCTATCGTCCCCCAAGGACTCTCCTACAATGAGCAGTTCTTC. This gives the protein CSAIVPQGLSYNEQFF.